Listed below are T cell receptor beta chains from one sample, sequenced in a study of post-analysis software for immune sequencing data. A single record per CDR3 protein comes from TCRdb applying MiXCR to the PCR reads. Seen here are 380,000 or so distinct CDR3 sequences, around 37% observed once, and the top ten hold around 15%. Specimen: blood. The receptor source for this set is a girl between 10 and 17 years old with multiple sclerosis. CDR3s include the opening cysteine and the closing phenylalanine or tryptophan. D genes are given only for firm matches. Rows give clone size only sometimes, using once, few, many, or a class for an expanded clone.

d_call	j_call	v_call	clone_size	cdr3_nt	cdr3_aa
TRBD2	TRBJ2-7	TRBV12-3/TRBV12-4	many	TGTGCCAGTCGGGCGGCTAGCGGGGGCTACGAGCAGTACTTC	CASRAASGGYEQYF
TRBD1	TRBJ1-4	TRBV7-7	many	TGTGCTAGCAGCTCAGGGACAGGTGCTAATGAAAAACTGTTTTTT	CASSSGTGANEKLFF
NA	TRBJ2-3	TRBV5-1	NA	TGCGCCAGCAGCTTAGGAACTGGGCCGAATACGCAGTATTTT	CASSLGTGPNTQYF
NA	TRBJ2-1	TRBV12-5	few	TGTGCTAGTGGCTCTCTGGGCCGGACCAATGAGCAGTTCTTC	CASGSLGRTNEQFF
NA	TRBJ1-6	TRBV5-6	few	TGTGCCAGCAGCTTGGGGTCCGGGACTCTCCTACTAAATTCACCCCTCCACTTT	CASSLGSGTLLLNSPLHF
NA	TRBJ1-1	TRBV29-1	NA	TGCAGCGTGGCCGACAGAAAGAACACTGAAGCTTTCTTT	CSVADRKNTEAFF
NA	TRBJ2-5	TRBV5-6	few	TGTGCCAGCAGCCCCCCCCCGATCGGGTTCCAAGAGACCCAGTACTTC	CASSPPPIGFQETQYF
NA	TRBJ2-7	TRBV27	many	TGTGCCAGCAGTTTTGCAGGGACCTACGAGCAGTACTTC	CASSFAGTYEQYF
NA	TRBJ2-5	TRBV5-1	NA	TGCGCCAGCAGCATTGGCCCCAGCGAGGAGACCCAGTACTTC	CASSIGPSEETQYF
NA	TRBJ2-7	TRBV7-6	few	TGTGCCAGCAGCCCTGGGATGACCTACGAGCAGTACTTC	CASSPGMTYEQYF
NA	TRBJ2-2	TRBV20-1	NA	TGCAGTGCTAGAGGTCACAGTTACACCGGGGAGCTGTTTTTT	CSARGHSYTGELFF
NA	TRBJ1-1	TRBV4-2	few	TGTGCCAGCAGCCCAGACGTTCCAGGGAAGACTGAAGCTTTCTTT	CASSPDVPGKTEAFF
NA	TRBJ2-1	TRBV9	NA	TGTGCCAGCAGCCCTCGACAGAGTAGGAATGAGCAGTTCTTC	CASSPRQSRNEQFF
NA	TRBJ2-3	TRBV4-1	NA	TGCGCCAGCAGCCAAGTTGTAGATACGCAGTATTTT	CASSQVVDTQYF
NA	TRBJ2-7	TRBV4-3	NA	TGCGCCAGCAGCCAAGAGGTCGGCTACGAGCAGTACTTC	CASSQEVGYEQYF
NA	TRBJ2-3	TRBV7-2	NA	TGTGCCAGCAGCTTAGGCTGGTACAGGGTGGCGGTTTGGCGCACAGATACGCAGTATTTT	CASSLGWYRVAVWRTDTQYF
NA	TRBJ2-6	TRBV2	NA	TGTGCCAGCAGTGAACGAGGCTCTGGGGCCAACGTCCTGACTTTC	CASSERGSGANVLTF
NA	TRBJ2-2	TRBV7-3	NA	TGTGCCAGCAGCCCCCCATCCGGGGAGCTGTTTTTT	CASSPPSGELFF
NA	TRBJ2-4	TRBV4-1	few	TGCGCCAGCAGCCGCCAAGAGGGACTCGGGGAGCAGTACTTC	CASSRQEGLGEQYF
TRBD1	TRBJ1-2	TRBV12-3/TRBV12-4	few	TGTGCCAGCACCGCGGACAGGGTTTATGGCTACACCTTC	CASTADRVYGYTF
NA	TRBJ2-3	TRBV6-1	NA	TGTGCCAGCAGTGATACAGGGTGGGATACGCAGTATTTT	CASSDTGWDTQYF
TRBD1	TRBJ2-7	TRBV4-2	few	TGTGCCAGCAGCCGTTGGACAGGGATTTTCGACGAGCAGTACTTC	CASSRWTGIFDEQYF
TRBD2	TRBJ2-4	TRBV7-8	NA	TGTGCCAGCAGCTCCCGAACGGGACTAGCGGGGTTTATAGCCAAAAACATTCAGTACTTC	CASSSRTGLAGFIAKNIQYF
TRBD1	TRBJ1-2	TRBV6-5	few	TGTGCCAGCAGTTACCAGGGACAGGCCTATGGCTACACCTTC	CASSYQGQAYGYTF
TRBD2	TRBJ2-3	TRBV11-2	many	TGTGCCAGCAGCTCGTCGACTAGCCTTACAGATACGCAGTATTTT	CASSSSTSLTDTQYF
NA	TRBJ2-5	TRBV29-1	few	TGCAGCGGCCTCTCCTGGGGCCAAGAGACCCAGTACTTC	CSGLSWGQETQYF
TRBD1	TRBJ2-1	TRBV7-3	NA	TGTGCCAGCAGCGCGGGGACAGGGGACTACAATGAGCAGTTCTTC	CASSAGTGDYNEQFF
NA	TRBJ2-7	TRBV28	few	TGTGCCAGCAGTTTAGAGAACAGCCGCTCCTACGAGCAGTACTTC	CASSLENSRSYEQYF
NA	TRBJ1-5	TRBV27	NA	TGTGCCAGCGGAATAGGACGGACGACGCCCCAGCATTTT	CASGIGRTTPQHF
NA	TRBJ2-5	TRBV9	NA	TGTGCCAGCAGCGTAGCTGGGGCGTACCAAGAGACCCAGTACTTC	CASSVAGAYQETQYF
NA	TRBJ1-6	TRBV10-3	NA	TGTGCCATCAGTGGAGGGCAGGCAAATTCACCCCTCCACTTT	CAISGGQANSPLHF
NA	TRBJ2-1	TRBV11-1	NA	TGTGCCAGCAGCTTACAGGGAATATACAATGGGCAGTTCTTC	CASSLQGIYNGQFF
NA	TRBJ1-2	TRBV6-6	many	TGTGCCAGCAGTTACGCGGCAGGGAGCTATGGCTACACCTTC	CASSYAAGSYGYTF
NA	TRBJ1-2	TRBV4-3	NA	TGCGCCAGCAGCCAAGATCGGGGGGCTCAGTATGGCTACACCTTC	CASSQDRGAQYGYTF
TRBD1	TRBJ2-4	TRBV12-3/TRBV12-4	NA	TGTGCCAGCATTGCGACAGGGGTGGACATTCAGTACTTC	CASIATGVDIQYF
NA	TRBJ1-5	TRBV27	NA	TGTGCCAGCAGTTTGACAGGACCTCAGCCCCAGCATTTT	CASSLTGPQPQHF
NA	TRBJ2-5	TRBV5-1	few	TGCGCCAGCAGCCCCGTGGGGCTCCGAGGAGAGACCCAGTACTTC	CASSPVGLRGETQYF
TRBD2	TRBJ2-1	TRBV4-1	NA	TGCGCCAGCAGCCTACTAGCGGGGGAGAGTCGCGACTGGCAGTTCTTC	CASSLLAGESRDWQFF
NA	TRBJ1-4	TRBV20-1	NA	TGCAGTGCTGACGCAGGGAGGGTCGGCGAAAAACTGTTTTTT	CSADAGRVGEKLFF
TRBD1	TRBJ2-7	TRBV20-1	NA	TGCAGTGCTTTAAATACAGGGGGCATCGGGGACGAGCAGTACTTC	CSALNTGGIGDEQYF
NA	TRBJ2-7	TRBV12-3/TRBV12-4	NA	TGTGCCAGCAGTGCAGGGATGCAAAGGGACGAGCAGTACTTC	CASSAGMQRDEQYF
NA	TRBJ1-2	TRBV7-2	few	TGTGCCAGCAGCTCCCATCACCCGGGCGGACCAAATGGCTACACCTTC	CASSSHHPGGPNGYTF
NA	TRBJ1-1	TRBV5-6	NA	TGTGCCAGCAGCGAGGGGTTGAACACTGAAGCTTTCTTT	CASSEGLNTEAFF
TRBD2	TRBJ2-3	TRBV27	NA	TGTGCCAGCAGTCCCTGGGGTAGCGGGGGGCTTGGAAGCACAGATACGCAGTATTTT	CASSPWGSGGLGSTDTQYF
NA	TRBJ1-5	TRBV12-3/TRBV12-4	NA	TGTGCCAGCGGAGGGGGAAAGCCCCAGCATTTT	CASGGGKPQHF
NA	TRBJ1-1	TRBV12-3/TRBV12-4	NA	TGTGCCAGCAGCCGGGGGGGAGGGAACACTGAAGCTTTCTTT	CASSRGGGNTEAFF
TRBD1	TRBJ1-2	TRBV6-6	many	TGTGCCAGCAACGGACCAGGGGGCGACTATGGCTACACCTTC	CASNGPGGDYGYTF
NA	TRBJ2-5	TRBV6-6	NA	TGTGCCAGCAGTTACGAGGGGACCCAGTACTTC	CASSYEGTQYF
NA	TRBJ2-1	TRBV24-1	few	TGTGCCACCAGTGATCCAGGGACTCCAGACAATGAGCAGTTCTTC	CATSDPGTPDNEQFF